This T cell receptor (beta chain) stems from a study of long-term antiretroviral therapy in people with HIV. Study observations and caveats: Blood specimens, gathered between about 2004 and 2017, were possibly obtained under older ART regimens. When set beside controls, HIV repertoires had CDR3 length ranges that were narrower.

The CDR3 is 15 residues long. In germline, CDR1 is SGHAT, CDR2 FQNNGV. Trimming removed 3 bases from V and 5 bases from J, with 16 bases in between. As to this clone: No antigen is known for it.

Researchers ran immunoSEQ v3.0 at survey level. Sequencing was intended to reach about 35,000-50,000 T-cell genomes per sample. Assay: immunoSEQ multiplex PCR; the TCRdb copy retains only in-frame clones and omits some. Found here are almost 35,000 clones, around 94% of them singletons; the top ten hold about 4%. The V gene is TRBV11-2, the J gene TRBJ2-5; the D gene is possibly TRBD1 (5 bases). This TCR was recovered from a woman aged 45 to 65 with HIV. Material: unsorted PBMCs, obtained just over 5 years after starting antiretroviral therapy. The DNA of the CDR3 is TGTGCCAGCAGCTTTTGGGGCAACCCGCGGGAGACCCAGTACTTC. This sequence encodes CASSFWGNPRETQYF.